The rows below give T cell receptor beta chains drawn from one sample of a study of molecular identifiers for immune sequencing clone quantification. Via MiXCR, TCRdb re-called the PCR reads, giving one row per CDR3 protein. The table records about 320,000 distinct CDR3 sequences, roughly 23% of them present only once. Sequencing used naive CD8+ T cells from blood, with Jurkat cell RNA spiked in. These receptors were collected from a human donor in good health. Some libraries in this study had Jurkat cell RNA spiked in. CDR3s include the opening cysteine and the closing phenylalanine or tryptophan. A D gene is named only where the DNA matches it firmly. Rows give clone size only sometimes, using once, few, many, or a class for an expanded clone.

v_gene	d_gene	abundance	j_gene	CDR3aa	CDR3nt
TRBV4-1	NA	few	TRBJ2-7	CASSHISSGAGSYEQHF	TGCGCCAGCAGCCACATTTCCTCTGGGGCAGGGTCCTACGAGCAGCACTTC
TRBV23-1	NA	many	TRBJ1-1	CALGPLNTEAFF	TGCGCCCTAGGGCCCCTGAACACTGAAGCTTTCTTT
TRBV12-3/TRBV12-4	NA	many	TRBJ1-4	CASSLTATNEKLFF	TGTGCCAGCAGTTTGACAGCCACTAATGAAAAACTGTTTTTT
TRBV23-1	TRBD1	NA	TRBJ2-2	CASSQLFGTGVITGELFF	TGCGCCAGCAGTCAACTCTTTGGGACAGGAGTAATTACCGGGGAGCTGTTTTTT
TRBV15	NA	many	TRBJ2-5	CATSKLEETQYF	TGTGCCACCAGCAAGTTAGAAGAGACCCAGTACTTC
TRBV6-2/TRBV6-3	NA	NA	TRBJ2-5	CASSYTASRQPFWETQYF	TGTGCCAGCAGTTACACAGCTTCGCGCCAACCTTTCTGGGAGACCCAGTACTTC
TRBV5-5	TRBD2	many	TRBJ2-2	CASSPSSGGYTGELFF	TGTGCCAGCAGTCCTTCTAGCGGGGGGTACACCGGGGAGCTGTTTTTT
TRBV7-9	TRBD1	many	TRBJ1-1	CASSSTPGQGIPEAFF	TGTGCCAGCAGCTCGACTCCGGGACAGGGGATACCTGAAGCTTTCTTT
TRBV6-1	NA	many	TRBJ1-5	CASSEWQSNQPQHF	TGTGCCAGCAGTGAGTGGCAGAGCAATCAGCCCCAGCATTTT
TRBV12-3/TRBV12-4	NA	many	TRBJ1-2	CASSSTLYGYTF	TGTGCCAGCAGTTCGACACTTTATGGCTACACCTTC
TRBV19	NA	many	TRBJ2-4	CASTSRAKNIQYF	TGTGCCAGTACTTCACGAGCCAAAAACATTCAGTACTTC
TRBV27	TRBD2	NA	TRBJ2-7	CASSETSGDTYEQYF	TGTGCCAGCAGTGAGACTAGCGGGGATACGTACGAGCAGTACTTC
TRBV27	NA	many	TRBJ1-5	CASSTTGYSNQPQHF	TGTGCCAGTAGTACGACAGGTTATAGCAATCAGCCCCAGCATTTT
TRBV4-1	NA	NA	TRBJ2-5	CASSQEGGLPQETQYF	TGCGCCAGCAGCCAAGAAGGCGGCCTGCCGCAAGAGACCCAGTACTTC
TRBV6-1	TRBD2	few	TRBJ2-3	CASSEAGTSGSRGLDTQYF	TGTGCCAGCAGTGAAGCTGGGACTAGCGGGTCAAGAGGACTAGATACGCAGTATTTT
TRBV12-3/TRBV12-4	NA	many	TRBJ1-1	CASTLGTTITEAFF	TGTGCCAGCACTCTGGGGACTACCATAACTGAAGCTTTCTTT
TRBV7-9	TRBD2	many	TRBJ2-6	CASRPSGTSSGANVLTF	TGTGCCAGCAGGCCCTCCGGGACTAGCTCTGGGGCCAACGTCCTGACTTTC
TRBV6-2/TRBV6-3	TRBD1	many	TRBJ2-2	CATDRGTQTGELFF	TGTGCCACCGACAGGGGAACCCAAACCGGGGAGCTGTTTTTT
TRBV4-3	NA	NA	TRBJ2-5	CASSAGSRQETQYF	TGCGCCAGCAGCGCGGGGTCTAGACAAGAGACCCAGTACTTC
TRBV5-1	NA	NA	TRBJ1-2	CATSPQGTGYTF	TGCGCCACTTCACCACAGGGAACTGGCTACACCTTC
TRBV28	NA	NA	TRBJ2-5	CASSDTGFIGETQYF	TGTGCCAGCAGTGACACTGGCTTTATCGGGGAGACCCAGTACTTC
TRBV7-3	NA	few	TRBJ2-3	CASSSEPSPDTQYF	TGTGCCAGCAGCTCTGAACCGAGCCCAGATACGCAGTATTTT
TRBV12-3/TRBV12-4	NA	few	TRBJ2-2	CASSPLWQNTGELFF	TGTGCCAGCAGCCCCCTGTGGCAGAACACCGGGGAGCTGTTTTTT
TRBV30	NA	many	TRBJ2-7	CAWSVLAGYEQYF	TGTGCCTGGAGTGTACTTGCGGGGTACGAGCAGTACTTC
TRBV27	TRBD1	few	TRBJ1-5	CASSPTGNFLGNQPQHF	TGTGCCAGCAGTCCGACAGGGAACTTTTTAGGCAATCAGCCCCAGCATTTT
TRBV18	TRBD1	few	TRBJ2-6	CASSPSYSGQGSDGANVLTF	TGTGCCAGCTCACCATCGTATTCGGGACAGGGGTCTGACGGGGCCAACGTCCTGACTTTC
TRBV7-9	TRBD1	many	TRBJ2-3	CASSLDWPGQGEDTQYF	TGTGCCAGCAGCTTAGATTGGCCGGGACAGGGAGAGGATACGCAGTATTTT
TRBV9	NA	many	TRBJ1-1	CASSPIGAANTEAFF	TGTGCCAGCAGCCCTATTGGGGCGGCCAACACTGAAGCTTTCTTT
TRBV5-1	NA	many	TRBJ1-5	CASSLRGASGQPQHF	TGCGCCAGCAGCTTGAGGGGGGCCTCGGGGCAGCCCCAGCATTTT
TRBV20-1	NA	many	TRBJ2-6	CSARVRANVLTF	TGCAGTGCTAGAGTTCGAGCCAACGTCCTGACTTTC
TRBV27	NA	many	TRBJ1-2	CASSLTNSRVGYTF	TGTGCCAGCAGTTTAACTAACTCCAGAGTAGGCTACACCTTC
TRBV12-3/TRBV12-4	NA	many	TRBJ1-5	CASSFGGLYQPQHF	TGTGCCAGCAGTTTCGGGGGGCTCTATCAGCCCCAGCATTTT
TRBV7-9	NA	few	TRBJ2-7	CASSSQGIGYEQYF	TGTGCCAGCAGCTCGCAGGGTATAGGGTACGAGCAGTACTTC
TRBV7-9	NA	many	TRBJ1-3	CASAGRATSGNTIYF	TGTGCCAGCGCCGGACGGGCAACCTCTGGAAACACCATATATTTT
TRBV6-1	NA	many	TRBJ1-1	CATLPRGMTEAFF	TGTGCCACCCTCCCGAGGGGAATGACTGAAGCTTTCTTT
TRBV29-1	NA	many	TRBJ2-3	CSADGQEFTDTQYF	TGCAGCGCGGACGGACAAGAATTCACAGATACGCAGTATTTT
TRBV6-6	NA	many	TRBJ2-3	CASSQAAAPNTDTQYF	TGTGCCAGCAGCCAGGCGGCGGCACCGAACACAGATACGCAGTATTTT
TRBV27	NA	many	TRBJ2-5	CASSFLAGKETQYF	TGTGCCAGCAGTTTTCTTGCGGGGAAAGAGACCCAGTACTTC
TRBV6-5	NA	many	TRBJ2-3	CASSYSERISDTQYF	TGTGCCAGCAGTTACTCGGAGCGGATATCAGATACGCAGTATTTT
TRBV19	TRBD1	NA	TRBJ1-1	CASDHDSGGGTEAFF	TGTGCCAGTGACCACGACTCAGGGGGCGGAACTGAAGCTTTCTTT
TRBV2	NA	many	TRBJ2-3	CASSDGKTYSTDTQYF	TGTGCCAGCAGTGATGGAAAAACTTACAGCACAGATACGCAGTATTTT
TRBV27	NA	many	TRBJ2-2	CASSLLTGELFF	TGTGCCAGCAGTCTATTGACCGGGGAGCTGTTTTTT
TRBV7-9	NA	many	TRBJ1-1	CASSSAYTGENTEAFF	TGTGCCAGCAGCTCCGCTTACACCGGCGAGAACACTGAAGCTTTCTTT
TRBV20-1	TRBD2	many	TRBJ2-7	CSAPPGTSDSYEQYF	TGCAGTGCTCCACCCGGGACTAGCGACTCCTACGAGCAGTACTTC
TRBV6-2/TRBV6-3	NA	many	TRBJ2-7	CASTPTEEPYEQYF	TGTGCCAGCACACCGACAGAAGAGCCCTACGAGCAGTACTTC